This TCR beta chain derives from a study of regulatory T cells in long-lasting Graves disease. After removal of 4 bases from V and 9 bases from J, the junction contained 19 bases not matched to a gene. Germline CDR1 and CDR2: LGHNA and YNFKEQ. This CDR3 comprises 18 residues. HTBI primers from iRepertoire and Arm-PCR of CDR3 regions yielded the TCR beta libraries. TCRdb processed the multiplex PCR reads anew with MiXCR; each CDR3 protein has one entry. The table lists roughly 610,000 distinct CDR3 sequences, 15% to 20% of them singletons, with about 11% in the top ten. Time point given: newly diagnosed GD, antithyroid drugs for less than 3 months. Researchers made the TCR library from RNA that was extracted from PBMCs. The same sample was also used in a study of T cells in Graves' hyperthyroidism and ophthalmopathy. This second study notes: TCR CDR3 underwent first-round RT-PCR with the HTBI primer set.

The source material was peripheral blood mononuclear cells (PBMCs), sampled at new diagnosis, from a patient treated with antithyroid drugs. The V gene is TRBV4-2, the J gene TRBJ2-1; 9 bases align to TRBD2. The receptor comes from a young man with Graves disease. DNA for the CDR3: TGTGCCAGCAGCCCCAGGAGGGGTGTCCTAGCGGGAAAATCTGAGCAGTTCTTC. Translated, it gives CASSPRRGVLAGKSEQFF.